Given below is one TCR beta chain in context. The antigen is unknown. The sample is drawn from a study of cytomegalovirus exposure and HLA in healthy donors. The study, taken as a whole, reports: For most subjects, TCR beta sequences were reported to predict HLA-A and HLA-B alleles with accuracy. Rare sequences made up most TCRs, while some public TCRs were found in many donors.

The CDR3 loop spans 13 amino acids. The ends lost 6 bases at V and 5 bases at J; junction bases unmatched: 6. Germline values: CDR1 SGHNT, CDR2 YENEEA. The PCR employed 60 Vbeta primers together with 13 Jbeta primers. Generated by immunoSEQ multiplex PCR, the TCRdb table keeps only in-frame clones and is missing some. Found here are over 95,000 clones, 70% to 85% of them singletons; the top ten hold approximately 11%. The rearrangement links TRBV11-3 to TRBJ2-7; 8 nucleotides align to TRBD1. The source material was PBMCs. The receptor's source is a man aged 35-49 years in good health and CMV-seropositive. The CDR3 reads CASSPDREHEQYF. CDR3 coding DNA: TGTGCCAGCAGTCCGGACAGGGAGCACGAGCAGTACTTC.